This T cell receptor beta chain came from a study of PD-L1 blockade in urothelial cancer. The time point: pretreatment peripheral blood. The CDR3 has 18 residues. Germline CDR1 and CDR2: LNHDA and SQIVND (reference sequence). Trimming took off 1 base at V and 0 bases at J, with 13 bases between the two ends. A word on this clone: Antigen unknown.

The method was immunoSEQ multiplex PCR; TCRdb's version includes in-frame clones alone and lacks a portion of them. The sample has 30,000 to 35,000 clones; over 75% are singletons. Study-wide results and limits: Durable-benefit cases showed more tumor-associated blood clone expansion at 3 weeks.

The chain couples TRBV19 to TRBJ2-6; D gene unclear. This TCR was recovered from a man in his 60s with urothelial cancer. Sample: PBMCs, taken around atezolizumab (anti-PD-L1) treatment. The CDR3 nucleotides are TGTGCCAGTAGTATAGTTAATCATCCTAGCTCTGGGGCCAACGTCCTGACTTTC. It is translated as CASSIVNHPSSGANVLTF.